The TCR beta chain under discussion was sequenced for a study of CD8 T cells in Susac syndrome. Study-wide findings and caveats: Susac-specific public clones were found in total CD8+ and CD8+ TEMRA repertoires, numbering sixteen and five, respectively. As acknowledged by the study, its TCR sequencing and HLA analysis included a relatively small number of individuals.

Concerning this clonotype: Its antigen is unknown.

Random hexamers were used to reverse transcribe about 0.45 to 1 ug of RNA. One entry per CDR3 protein results from TCRdb running MiXCR on the immunoSEQ multiplex PCR reads. The table shows 70,000 to 85,000 distinct CDR3 sequences, with 96% occurring only once. The sequencing sample was made of CD8+ T cells from PBMCs. The TCR comes from a human donor with Susac syndrome.

The CDR3 spells CASSLVADTQYF. The CDR3 DNA sequence: TGCGCCAGCAGCTTGGTTGCAGATACGCAGTATTTT. The V call is TRBV5-1, the J call TRBJ2-3; D gene unclear. This CDR3 has 12 residues. From germline, CDR1 is SGHRS and CDR2 YFSETQ. The germline V and J ends were trimmed by 0 bases and 4 bases, with 3 bases remaining between them.